A single T cell receptor beta chain is shown here with its context. Using immunoSEQ multiplex PCR, the repertoire was profiled, and TCRdb retains in-frame clones only, with some absent. Here the sample spans some 22,000 clones, around 84% being singletons. The source of the sample is a study of control samples from healthy donors and cancer patients. The CDR3 spans 14 residues. V was shortened by 3 bases and J by 4 bases, with 12 bases between the two germline ends. Germline loops: CDR1 DFQATT, CDR2 SNEGSKA (reference sequence). This chain uses TRBV20-1 with TRBJ1-4, with D possibly matching TRBD1 (5 bases). This receptor was identified in a man in his sixties with colorectal cancer. Specimen: PBMCs. CDR3 coding DNA: TGCAGTGCTAGTTATCAGGGAAATAATGAAAAACTGTTTTTT. Its protein product is CSASYQGNNEKLFF.